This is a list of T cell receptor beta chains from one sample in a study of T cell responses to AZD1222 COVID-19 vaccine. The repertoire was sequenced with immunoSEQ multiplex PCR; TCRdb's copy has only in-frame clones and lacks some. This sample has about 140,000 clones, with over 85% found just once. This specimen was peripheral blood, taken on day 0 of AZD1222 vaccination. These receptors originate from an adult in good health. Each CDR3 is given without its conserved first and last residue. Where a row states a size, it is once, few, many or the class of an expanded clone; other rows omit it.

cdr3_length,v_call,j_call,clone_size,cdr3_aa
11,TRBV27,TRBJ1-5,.,ASSFGVNQPQH
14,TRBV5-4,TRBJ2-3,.,ASSAGLAGSTDTQY
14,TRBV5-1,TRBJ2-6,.,ASSLDGHSGANVLT
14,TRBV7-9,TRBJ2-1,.,ASSLAGRGSYNEQF
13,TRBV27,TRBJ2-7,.,ASSMGHPATYEQY
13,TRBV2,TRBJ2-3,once,ASTPWTGGIDTQY
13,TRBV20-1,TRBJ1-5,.,SASPPGDLNQPQH
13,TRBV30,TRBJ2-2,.,AWSVLASNTGELF
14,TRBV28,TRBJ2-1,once,ASSPLQATIYNEQF
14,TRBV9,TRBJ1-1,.,ASSPGPTRANTEAF
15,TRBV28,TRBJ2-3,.,ASSRNSLEGTVYAQY
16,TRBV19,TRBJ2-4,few,ASSALPWTSGGKNIQY
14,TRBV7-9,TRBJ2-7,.,ASSLDWQGYVFEQY
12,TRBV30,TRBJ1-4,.,AWSFMSMPEKLF
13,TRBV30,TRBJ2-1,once,AQGLAGALYNEQF